These T cell receptor beta chains were read from a single sample in a study of glioma-infiltrating T cells. One entry per CDR3 protein, called by TCRdb with MiXCR from the multiplex PCR reads. The sample contains approximately 400,000 distinct CDR3 sequences, 41% of which appear only once. The sample taken for sequencing was glioma tissue, nonneoplastic brain tissue, or PBMCs (not recorded which). The source is a human donor with low-grade glioma or glioblastoma, undergoing nonglioma brain surgery, or in good health (not recorded which). CDR3s include the opening cysteine and the closing phenylalanine or tryptophan. A D gene is named only where the DNA matches it firmly. Clone size is shown for a subset of rows, as once, few, many or a class of expanded clone.

CASSYGLAGAYEQFF,TGTGCCAGCAGTTACGGACTAGCGGGAGCCTACGAGCAGTTCTTC,TRBJ2-1,TRBD2,-,TRBV6-2/TRBV6-3
CASSLTGAYNEQFF,TGTGCCAGCAGCCTGACAGGGGCCTACAATGAGCAGTTCTTC,TRBJ2-1,TRBD1,-,TRBV28
CASSSVLAGEPETQYF,TGTGCCAGCAGTTCGGTTTTAGCGGGAGAGCCAGAGACCCAGTACTTC,TRBJ2-5,TRBD2,many,TRBV27
CASRSGLAGSPEQYF,TGTGCCAGTAGGTCGGGACTAGCGGGATCCCCAGAGCAGTACTTC,TRBJ2-7,TRBD2,-,TRBV6-2/TRBV6-3
CASSQTVKNEKLFF,TGTGCCAGCAGCCAGACAGTAAAGAATGAAAAACTGTTTTTT,TRBJ1-4,-,-,TRBV28
CASSPGLAGLQFANTGELFF,TGCGCCAGCAGCCCGGGACTAGCGGGGCTACAGTTCGCGAACACCGGGGAGCTGTTTTTT,TRBJ2-2,TRBD2,-,TRBV5-1
CSVAPRNQGDTEAFF,TGCAGCGTCGCCCCAAGGAATCAGGGGGACACTGAAGCTTTCTTT,TRBJ1-1,TRBD1,-,TRBV29-1
CSVLRDREGNEQFF,TGCAGCGTCCTCCGGGACAGGGAAGGAAATGAGCAGTTCTTC,TRBJ2-1,TRBD1,few,TRBV29-1
CASSLHRGITKAFF,TGTGCCAGCAGTTTGCACAGGGGGATCACTAAAGCTTTCTTT,TRBJ1-1,TRBD1,-,TRBV27
CASSIGTEAFF,TGTGCCAGTAGTATAGGCACTGAAGCTTTCTTT,TRBJ1-1,-,-,TRBV19
CASSVTANSPLHF,TGTGCCAGCAGTGTAACAGCTAATTCACCCCTCCACTTT,TRBJ1-6,-,many,TRBV25-1
CASSINSNYGYTF,TGTGCCAGCAGCATAAACTCTAACTATGGCTACACCTTC,TRBJ1-2,-,-,TRBV7-2
CASRGGTAGKLFF,TGTGCCAGCAGGGGGGGGACAGCTGGAAAACTGTTTTTT,TRBJ1-4,TRBD1,few,TRBV12-3/TRBV12-4
CASSRTSGSIQETQYF,TGTGCCAGCAGCCGGACTAGCGGGAGTATACAAGAGACCCAGTACTTC,TRBJ2-5,TRBD2,-,TRBV7-9
CASSYRGTRETQYF,TGTGCCAGCAGTTACCGGGGGACTAGAGAGACCCAGTACTTC,TRBJ2-5,TRBD2,many,TRBV6-2/TRBV6-3
CASSLSLEAFF,TGTGCCAGCAGCTTAAGTCTGGAAGCTTTCTTT,TRBJ1-1,-,-,TRBV11-2